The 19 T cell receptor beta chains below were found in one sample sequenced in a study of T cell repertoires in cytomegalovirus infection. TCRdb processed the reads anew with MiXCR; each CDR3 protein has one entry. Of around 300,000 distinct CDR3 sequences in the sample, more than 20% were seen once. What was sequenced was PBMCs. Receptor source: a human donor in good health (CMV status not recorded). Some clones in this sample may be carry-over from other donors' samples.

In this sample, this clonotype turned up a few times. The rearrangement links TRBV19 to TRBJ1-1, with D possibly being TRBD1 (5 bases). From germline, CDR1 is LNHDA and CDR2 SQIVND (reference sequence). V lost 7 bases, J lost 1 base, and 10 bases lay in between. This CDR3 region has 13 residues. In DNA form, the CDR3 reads TGTGCCAGTAACAGGATCTCGAACACTGAAGCTTTCTTT. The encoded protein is CASNRISNTEAFF.

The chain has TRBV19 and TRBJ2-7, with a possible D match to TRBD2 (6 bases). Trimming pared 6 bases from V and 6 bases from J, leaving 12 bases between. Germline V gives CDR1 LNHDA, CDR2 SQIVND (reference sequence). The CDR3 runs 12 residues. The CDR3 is CASSHWRGEQYF. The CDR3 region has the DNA TGTGCCAGTAGCCATTGGAGGGGCGAGCAGTACTTC. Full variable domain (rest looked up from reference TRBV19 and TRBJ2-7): DGGITQSPKYLFRKEGQNVTLSCEQNLNHDAMYWYRQDPGQGLRLIYYSQIVNDFQKGDIAEGYSVSREKKESFPLTVTSAQKNPTAFYLCASSHWRGEQYFGPGTRLTVT.

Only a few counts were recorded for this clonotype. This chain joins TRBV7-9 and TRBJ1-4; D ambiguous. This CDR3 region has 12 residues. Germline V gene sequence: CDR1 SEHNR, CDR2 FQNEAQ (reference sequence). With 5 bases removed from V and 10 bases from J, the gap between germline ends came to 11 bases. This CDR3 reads CASSLDMGKLFF. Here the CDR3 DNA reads TGTGCCAGCAGCCTAGACATGGGAAAACTGTTTTTT.

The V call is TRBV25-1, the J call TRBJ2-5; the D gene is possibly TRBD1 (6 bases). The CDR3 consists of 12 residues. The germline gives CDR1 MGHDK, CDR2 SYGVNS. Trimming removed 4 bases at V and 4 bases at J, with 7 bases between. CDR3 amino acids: CASSGDIETQYF. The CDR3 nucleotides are TGTGCCAGCAGTGGGGACATAGAGACCCAGTACTTC.

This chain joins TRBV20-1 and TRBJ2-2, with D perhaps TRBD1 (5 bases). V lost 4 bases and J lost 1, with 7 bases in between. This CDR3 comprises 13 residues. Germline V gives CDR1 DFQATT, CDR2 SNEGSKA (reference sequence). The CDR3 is CSATDRNTGELFF. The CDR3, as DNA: TGCAGTGCTACAGACAGGAACACCGGGGAGCTGTTTTTT.

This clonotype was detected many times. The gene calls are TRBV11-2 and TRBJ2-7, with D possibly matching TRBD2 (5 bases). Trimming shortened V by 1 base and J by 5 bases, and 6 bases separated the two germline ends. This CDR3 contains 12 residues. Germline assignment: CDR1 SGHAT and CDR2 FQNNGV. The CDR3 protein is CASSLVTNEQYF. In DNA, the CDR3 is TGTGCCAGCAGCTTAGTGACTAACGAGCAGTACTTC.

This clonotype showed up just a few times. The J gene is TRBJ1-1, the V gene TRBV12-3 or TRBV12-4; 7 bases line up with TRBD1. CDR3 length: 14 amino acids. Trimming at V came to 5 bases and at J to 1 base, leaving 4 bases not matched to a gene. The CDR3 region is CASSTGQTNTEAFF. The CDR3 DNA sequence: TGTGCCAGCAGTACGGGACAGACGAACACTGAAGCTTTCTTT.

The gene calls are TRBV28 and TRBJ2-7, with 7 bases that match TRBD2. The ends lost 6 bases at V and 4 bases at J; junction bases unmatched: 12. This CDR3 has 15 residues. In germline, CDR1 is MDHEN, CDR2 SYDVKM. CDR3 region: CASSPGGSKGYEQYF. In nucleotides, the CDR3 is TGTGCCAGCAGCCCCGGCGGGAGTAAAGGGTACGAGCAGTACTTC. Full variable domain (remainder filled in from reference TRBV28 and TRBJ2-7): DVKVTQSSRYLVKRTGEKVFLECVQDMDHENMFWYRQDPGLGLRLIYFSYDVKMKEKGDIPEGYSVSREKKERFSLILESASTNQTSMYLCASSPGGSKGYEQYFGPGTRLTVT.

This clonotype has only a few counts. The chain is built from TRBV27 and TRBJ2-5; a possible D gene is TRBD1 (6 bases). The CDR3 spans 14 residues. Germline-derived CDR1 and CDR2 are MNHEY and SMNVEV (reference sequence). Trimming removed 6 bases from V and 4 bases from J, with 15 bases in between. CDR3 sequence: CASRVGQLGETQYF. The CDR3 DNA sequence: TGTGCCAGCAGAGTCGGACAGTTGGGAGAGACCCAGTACTTC.

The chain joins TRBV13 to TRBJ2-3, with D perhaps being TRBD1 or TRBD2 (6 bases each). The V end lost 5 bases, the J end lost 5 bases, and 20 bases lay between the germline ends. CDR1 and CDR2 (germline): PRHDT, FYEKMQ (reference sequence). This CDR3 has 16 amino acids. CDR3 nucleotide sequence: TGTGCCAGCAGCCCATCGGTCGGGGGCGAGGGAGATACGCAGTATTTT. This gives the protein CASSPSVGGEGDTQYF.

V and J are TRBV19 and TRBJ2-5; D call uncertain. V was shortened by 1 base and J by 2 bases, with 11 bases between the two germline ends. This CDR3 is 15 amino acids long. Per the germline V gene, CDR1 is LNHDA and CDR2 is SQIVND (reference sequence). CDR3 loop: CASSIGNSFQETQYF. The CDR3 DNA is TGTGCCAGTAGTATAGGAAACAGCTTTCAAGAGACCCAGTACTTC.

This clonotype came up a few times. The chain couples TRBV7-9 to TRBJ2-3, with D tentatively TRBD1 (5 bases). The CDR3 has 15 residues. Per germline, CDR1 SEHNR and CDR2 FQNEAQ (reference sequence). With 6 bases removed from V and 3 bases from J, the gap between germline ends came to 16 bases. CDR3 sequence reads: CASRSTDSKTDTQYF. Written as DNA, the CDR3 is TGTGCCAGCAGATCGACAGACTCCAAAACAGATACGCAGTATTTT.

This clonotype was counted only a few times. CDR3 in amino acids: CASSPPSGGHEQYF. CDR3 nucleotide sequence: TGTGCCAGCTCACCACCTTCAGGGGGGCACGAGCAGTACTTC. The V gene is TRBV18, the J gene TRBJ2-7, with TRBD1 as a possible D gene (7 bases). The CDR3 contains 14 residues. The germline CDR1 and CDR2 sequences are KGHSH and LQKENI. Trimming stripped 0 bases from V and 5 bases from J, with 11 bases between.

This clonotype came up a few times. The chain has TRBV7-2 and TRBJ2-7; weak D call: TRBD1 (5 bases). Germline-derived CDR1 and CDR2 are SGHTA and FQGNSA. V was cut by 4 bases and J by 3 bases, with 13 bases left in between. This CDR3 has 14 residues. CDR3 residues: CASSSRRDNYEQYF. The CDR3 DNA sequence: TGTGCCAGCAGCTCGCGCAGGGATAACTACGAGCAGTACTTC.

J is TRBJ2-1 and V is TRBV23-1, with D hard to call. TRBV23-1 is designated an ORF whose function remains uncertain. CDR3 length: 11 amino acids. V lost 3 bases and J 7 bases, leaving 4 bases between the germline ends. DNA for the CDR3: TGCGCCAGCAGTCACACTAATGAGCAGTTCTTC. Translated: CASSHTNEQFF.

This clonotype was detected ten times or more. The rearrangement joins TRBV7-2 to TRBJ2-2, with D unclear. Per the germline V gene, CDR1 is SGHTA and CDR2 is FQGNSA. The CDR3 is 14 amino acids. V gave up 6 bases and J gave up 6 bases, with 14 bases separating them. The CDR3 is CASSLGLNAGELFF. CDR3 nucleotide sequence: TGTGCCAGCAGTCTAGGCCTAAACGCCGGGGAGCTGTTTTTT. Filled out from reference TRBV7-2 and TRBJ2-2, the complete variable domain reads GAGVSQSPSNKVTEKGKDVELRCDPISGHTALYWYRQSLGQGLEFLIYFQGNSAPDKSGLPSDRFSAERTGGSVSTLTIQRTQQEDSAVYLCASSLGLNAGELFFGEGSRLTVL.

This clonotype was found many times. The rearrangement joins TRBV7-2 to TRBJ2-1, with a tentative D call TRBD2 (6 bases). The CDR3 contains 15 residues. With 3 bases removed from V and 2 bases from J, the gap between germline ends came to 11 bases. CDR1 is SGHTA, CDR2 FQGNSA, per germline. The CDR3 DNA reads TGTGCCAGCAGCTTGGGGGGTACAACCTACAATGAGCAGTTCTTC. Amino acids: CASSLGGTTYNEQFF.

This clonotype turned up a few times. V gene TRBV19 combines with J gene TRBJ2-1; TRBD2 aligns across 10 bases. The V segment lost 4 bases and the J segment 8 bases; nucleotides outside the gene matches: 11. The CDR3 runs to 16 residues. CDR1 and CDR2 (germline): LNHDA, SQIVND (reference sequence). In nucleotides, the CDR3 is TGTGCCAGTAGTACAACACGGACTAGCGGCGGGTATGAGCAGTTCTTC. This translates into CASSTTRTSGGYEQFF. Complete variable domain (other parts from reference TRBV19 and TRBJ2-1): DGGITQSPKYLFRKEGQNVTLSCEQNLNHDAMYWYRQDPGQGLRLIYYSQIVNDFQKGDIAEGYSVSREKKESFPLTVTSAQKNPTAFYLCASSTTRTSGGYEQFFGPGTRLTVL.

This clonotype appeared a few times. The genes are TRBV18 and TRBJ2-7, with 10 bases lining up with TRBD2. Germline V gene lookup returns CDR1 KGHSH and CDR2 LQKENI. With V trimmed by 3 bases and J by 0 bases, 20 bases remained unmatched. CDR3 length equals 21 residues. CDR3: CASSPKNIRTTGTSDSYEQYF. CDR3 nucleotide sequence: TGTGCCAGCTCACCGAAGAACATCCGGACGACCGGGACTAGCGACTCCTACGAGCAGTACTTC.